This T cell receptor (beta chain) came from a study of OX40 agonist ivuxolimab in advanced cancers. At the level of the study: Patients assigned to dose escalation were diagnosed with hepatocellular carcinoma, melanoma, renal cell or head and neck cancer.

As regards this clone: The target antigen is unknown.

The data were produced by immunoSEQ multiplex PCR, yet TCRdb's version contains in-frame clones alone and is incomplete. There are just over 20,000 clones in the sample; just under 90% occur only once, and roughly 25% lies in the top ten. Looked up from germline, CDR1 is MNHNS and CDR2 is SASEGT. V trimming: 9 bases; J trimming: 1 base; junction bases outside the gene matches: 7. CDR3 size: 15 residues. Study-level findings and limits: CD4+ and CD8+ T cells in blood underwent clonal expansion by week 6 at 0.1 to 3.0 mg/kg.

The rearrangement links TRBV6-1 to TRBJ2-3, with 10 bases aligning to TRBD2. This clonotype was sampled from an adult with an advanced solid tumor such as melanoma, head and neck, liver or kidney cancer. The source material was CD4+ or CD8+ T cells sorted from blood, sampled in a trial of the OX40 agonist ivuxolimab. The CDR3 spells CASARLAGGTDTQYF. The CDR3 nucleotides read TGTGCCAGTGCTAGACTAGCGGGCGGCACAGATACGCAGTATTTT.